The sequence of this T cell receptor beta chain was determined in a study of blood T cell repertoires in COVID-19 (dated by TCRdb to between 2020 and 2021). For the study in its entirety: Samples from collaborators originated in the United States, Italy and Spain and spanned both the acute and convalescent phases of COVID-19. The prospective study material was composed of cDNA or gDNA derived from T cells, B-cell-depleted T cells, or PBMCs. The dataset comprised deeply sampled blood TCRbeta repertoires from subjects exposed to, actively infected with, or recovered from COVID-19. The repertoires were released in a freely available public database intended as a resource for research on the immune response to SARS-CoV-2. The samples were drawn from two sources: the first 160 participants of the ongoing ImmuneRACE study, and some 1,300 subjects contributed by 6 global collaborators. A de-identified subject ID, COVID-19 status, age in years and sex were almost always included in the sample metadata. Where HLA class I and class II types were available, the types were taken from metadata supplied by the sample provider, not from assay-based typing. On the study overall, not on this receptor specifically: The quantity of clinical and demographic metadata differed by source and by participant and was supplied without curation.

A note on this clone: Its binding antigen is unknown. One base away there is no much larger clone; base qualities are not given.

The collaborating institutions used their own protocols to collect whole blood in K2EDTA tubes. Collaborator samples were shipped for TCRbeta analysis as frozen whole blood, isolated PBMCs, or DNA extracted from either sample type. The immunoSEQ Assay, a bias-controlled multiplex PCR, was used to amplify TCRbeta CDR3 regions from genomic DNA. Regarding the original processing steps: The number of nucleated cells in each sample was estimated by amplification of reference gene primers within the assay. Sequence reads were collapsed and filtered to measure the absolute abundance of every unique TCRbeta CDR3 rearrangement. For each sample, productive Simpson clonality was calculated as the square root of Simpson's diversity index over productive rearrangements. TCRdb re-hosts the immuneACCESS table, in-frame sequences only. Its copies lack some clones; in the studies checked, an unresolved V gene accounts for under half of them, and the cause for the rest is not known. The V and J calls and clone size come from that table; D and trimming were worked out from the DNA. The sample yields around 150,000 clones; 80% to 90% were counted once. The ten largest clones capture roughly 8% of the sample.

The CDR3 runs 12 amino acids, cysteine and phenylalanine included. The DNA shown is the 36-base CDR3, in frame from base 1. V is pared back by 4 bases and J by 4 bases, with 5 bases lying between the germline termini. From the germline V gene, CDR1 is SGHRS and CDR2 is YFSETQ. Sequenced: peripheral blood. The sequence is built from TRBV5-1 and TRBJ2-2, with the D segment identity uncertain. The origin of this receptor is a man in his fifties or sixties with acute or convalescent COVID-19. The CDR3 sequence is CASSPLTGELFF. The bases are TGCGCCAGCAGCCCCCTCACCGGGGAGCTGTTTTTT.